The next 29 T cell receptor beta chains were all read from a single sample in a study of CD8 T cells in Susac syndrome. When the RNA was reverse transcribed, random hexamers were used with an input of roughly 0.45 to 1 ug. TCRdb passed the immunoSEQ multiplex PCR reads through MiXCR, listing each CDR3 protein once. The sample has 140,000 or so distinct CDR3 sequences, 95% seen once; the top ten hold over 0.095%. The specimen was CD4+ T cells from PBMCs. The receptor source for this set is a human donor with multiple sclerosis.

The chain combines TRBV29-1 with TRBJ1-1, with unresolved D. Trimming stripped 1 base from V and 2 bases from J, with 8 bases between. Germline V gives CDR1 SQVTM, CDR2 ANQGSEA. CDR3 length equals 13 residues. Here the CDR3 reads CSVEAQSNTEAFF. DNA of the CDR3: TGCAGCGTTGAAGCACAGTCAAACACTGAAGCTTTCTTT.

The gene calls are TRBV4-3 and TRBJ2-2, with D tentatively TRBD1 (5 bases). In germline, CDR1 is LGHNA, CDR2 YSLEER. This CDR3 spans 16 amino acids. Trimming shortened V by 2 bases and J by 4 bases, and 14 bases separated the two germline ends. As DNA, the CDR3 is TGCGCCAGCAGCCAACAGACAGCCTTTTTCACCGGGGAGCTGTTTTTT. Its translation: CASSQQTAFFTGELFF.

J is TRBJ1-1 and V is TRBV2; no firm D call. Per germline, CDR1 SNHLY and CDR2 FYNNEI. V gave up 8 bases and J gave up 1 base, with 11 bases separating them. This CDR3 has 13 residues. The chain's CDR3 is CASGPPENTEAFF. CDR3 coding DNA: TGTGCCAGCGGCCCTCCGGAGAACACTGAAGCTTTCTTT.

The genes are TRBV6-5 and TRBJ1-3; no clear D gene. The CDR3 spans 13 residues. Germline V lookup: CDR1 MNHEY, CDR2 SVGAGI. V was shortened by 2 bases and J by 4 bases, with 6 bases between the two germline ends. In DNA, the CDR3 is TGTGCCAGCAGTTACCGGCGGGGAAACACCATATATTTT. It translates to CASSYRRGNTIYF.

The chain carries TRBV2 and TRBJ1-5; D unresolved. Per the germline V gene, CDR1 is SNHLY and CDR2 is FYNNEI. The V end was cut by 6 bases, the J end by 4 bases, with 10 bases between. CDR3 length equals 13 residues. CDR3 nucleotides: TGTGCCAGCAGGACGGAACTTAATCAGCCCCAGCATTTT. Translation: CASRTELNQPQHF.

The chain carries TRBV9 and TRBJ2-7, with 7 bases identical to TRBD2. Germline loops: CDR1 SGDLS, CDR2 YYNGEE. J was trimmed by 2 bases and V by 0 bases; bases with no gene match: 8. CDR3 length equals 16 residues. CDR3 protein: CASSVDTGGTTYEQYF. The CDR3, as DNA: TGTGCCAGCAGCGTAGATACCGGGGGGACCACCTACGAGCAGTACTTC.

The chain links TRBV12-3 or TRBV12-4 to TRBJ1-1; D is undetermined. The CDR3 contains 13 residues. Trimming stripped 3 bases from V and 7 bases from J, with 12 bases between. The CDR3 DNA is TGTGCCAGCAGTTTGTCTACAGTGAGTGAAGCTTTCTTT. It is translated as CASSLSTVSEAFF.

This clonotype appeared once. The chain has TRBV9 and TRBJ2-7; 9 bases line up with TRBD1. Germline V gene data show CDR1 as SGDLS and CDR2 as YYNGEE. V was clipped by 3 bases and J by 7 bases; unmatched bases: 8. This CDR3 region has 14 residues. The CDR3 reads CASSALQGAEEQYF. For the CDR3, the DNA is TGTGCCAGCAGCGCACTACAGGGGGCGGAAGAGCAGTACTTC.

The chain joins TRBV6-1 to TRBJ2-5; D unclear. Germline assignment: CDR1 MNHNS and CDR2 SASEGT. Deletions cut 5 bases from V and 0 bases from J, with 16 bases between. CDR3 length: 16 amino acids. The CDR3 here is CASSTPGPMYQETQYF. In DNA form, the CDR3 reads TGTGCCAGCAGTACGCCGGGTCCCATGTACCAAGAGACCCAGTACTTC.

The CDR3 here is CASSYGRNEQFF. CDR3 nucleotides: TGTGCCAGCAGCTACGGACGTAATGAGCAGTTCTTC. The chain recombines TRBV12-3 or TRBV12-4 with TRBJ2-1; D is uncertain. The V gene lost 6 bases and the J gene lost 7 bases, with 10 bases spanning the gap. CDR3 length: 12 residues.

V gene TRBV12-3 or TRBV12-4 combines with J gene TRBJ1-6, with D perhaps matching TRBD1 (5 bases). There are 14 residues in the CDR3. V lost 6 bases and J 5 bases, leaving 11 bases between the germline ends. The CDR3 sequence is CASSTGRNNSPLHF. CDR3 in DNA: TGTGCCAGCAGCACGGGACGGAATAATTCACCCCTCCACTTT.

This clonotype was seen just once. The chain has TRBV9 and TRBJ2-3; 8 bases map to TRBD2. CDR1 and CDR2 from the germline V gene are SGDLS and YYNGEE. CDR3 length: 16 amino acids. Trimming took 2 bases from V and 2 from J; bases not matched to a gene: 7. CDR3 DNA sequence: TGTGCCAGCAGCGTGGCCGGCGGGGGGAACACAGATACGCAGTATTTT. It codes for CASSVAGGGNTDTQYF.

The V and J genes are TRBV6-1 and TRBJ2-7, with D unclear. V was pared by 0 bases and J by 6 bases, with 9 bases between. Germline V gene data show CDR1 as MNHNS and CDR2 as SASEGT. This CDR3 region has 13 residues. The DNA of the CDR3 is TGTGCCAGCAGTGAAGCGCAGTTTCTCGAGCAGTACTTC. Translation gives CASSEAQFLEQYF.

This sequence joins TRBV6-9 and TRBJ1-2; possibly TRBD1 for D (6 bases). This CDR3 has 10 amino acids. Germline V gives CDR1 MNHGY, CDR2 SVAAGI. The CDR3 nucleotides are TGTGCGGGGGGCCTGGATGGCTACACCTTC. Encoded protein: CAGGLDGYTF.

The V and J genes are TRBV7-2 and TRBJ1-4; 7 nucleotides agree with TRBD1. Germline V gene data show CDR1 as SGHTA and CDR2 as FQGNSA. CDR3 length: 14 residues. With V trimmed by 5 bases and J by 7 bases, 7 bases remained unmatched. The DNA of the CDR3 is TGTGCCAGCAGCCCGACAGGGATCGGTGAAAAACTGTTTTTT. As protein: CASSPTGIGEKLFF.

The V call is TRBV7-9, the J call TRBJ2-7, with 10 bases that match TRBD2. The CDR3 is 15 residues long. V dropped 5 bases and J dropped 0; count of bases not matched to a gene: 4. Germline V gene lookup returns CDR1 SEHNR and CDR2 FQNEAQ (reference sequence). The chain's CDR3 is CASSRGLAHSYEQYF. The CDR3 DNA reads as TGTGCCAGCAGCCGGGGACTAGCGCACTCCTACGAGCAGTACTTC.

The rearrangement uses TRBV5-4 and TRBJ2-7, with 8 bases identical to TRBD1. CDR1 is SGHNT, CDR2 YYREEE, per germline (reference sequence). The V gene end was trimmed by 4 bases and the J gene end by 3 bases; junction bases not matched to a gene: 9. This CDR3 is built from 15 residues. The CDR3: CASSDGRDRLYEQYF. In nucleotides, the CDR3 is TGTGCCAGCAGCGACGGCCGGGACAGGCTCTACGAGCAGTACTTC.

The rearrangement links TRBV2 to TRBJ2-5; TRBD1 agrees at 7 bases. Losses at the gene ends were 7 bases for V and 4 bases for J; bases not matched to a gene: 3. There are 12 residues in the CDR3. Germline V gene sequence: CDR1 SNHLY, CDR2 FYNNEI. The CDR3 reads CASIGGGETQYF. CDR3 nucleotide sequence: TGTGCCAGCATAGGGGGCGGAGAGACCCAGTACTTC.

The V call is TRBV5-1, the J call TRBJ2-3; TRBD1 or TRBD2 may be the D gene (5 bases each). Trimming pared 4 bases from V and 5 bases from J, leaving 11 bases between. The CDR3 extends over 13 amino acids. Germline-derived CDR1 and CDR2 are SGHRS and YFSETQ. The CDR3 is CASSRDGGDTQYF. Written as DNA, the CDR3 is TGCGCCAGCAGCCGGGACGGTGGAGATACGCAGTATTTT. The variable domain in full, completed from reference TRBV5-1 and TRBJ2-3, reads KAGVTQTPRYLIKTRGQQVTLSCSPISGHRSVSWYQQTPGQGLQFLFEYFSETQRNKGNFPGRFSGRQFSNSRSEMNVSTLELGDSALYLCASSRDGGDTQYFGPGTRLTVL.

The gene calls are TRBV29-1 and TRBJ1-2; 7 nucleotides match TRBD1. With 8 bases clipped from V and 4 bases from J, the junction kept 7 bases outside the gene matches. This CDR3 contains 12 residues. The V gene's germline CDR1 is SQVTM and CDR2 ANQGSEA. The CDR3 is CSTRDSLYGYTF. The CDR3, as DNA: TGCAGCACCCGGGACAGCCTCTATGGCTACACCTTC.

V and J are TRBV5-1 and TRBJ2-1; TRBD1 aligns across 7 bases. The CDR3 is 15 residues long. Germline CDR1 and CDR2: SGHRS and YFSETQ. Trimming at V came to 4 bases and at J to 2 bases, leaving 6 bases not matched to a gene. The CDR3: CASSATGKTYNEQFF. Written as DNA, the CDR3 is TGCGCCAGCAGCGCGACAGGGAAGACCTACAATGAGCAGTTCTTC.

This CDR3 reads CASSSRGSTSYEQYF. The CDR3 DNA sequence: TGTGCCAGCAGCTCCAGGGGTTCCACGTCCTACGAGCAGTACTTC. V and J are TRBV12-3 or TRBV12-4 and TRBJ2-7, with a tentative D call TRBD1 (6 bases). The V and J ends lost 6 bases and 1 base respectively, with 16 bases between them. This CDR3 is built from 15 residues.

The V call is TRBV29-1, the J call TRBJ1-2; tentatively, D is TRBD1 (5 bases). Trimming took off 6 bases at V and 6 bases at J, with 14 bases between the two ends. The CDR3 is 12 amino acids. Germline-derived CDR1 and CDR2 are SQVTM and ANQGSEA. CDR3 coding DNA: TGCAGCGTACAGGACGGAAGACATGGCTACACCTTC. Protein: CSVQDGRHGYTF.

The CDR3 DNA sequence: TGCAGCGGTGGGACTAACTATGGCTACACCTTC. Translated, it gives CSGGTNYGYTF. The chain employs TRBV29-1 and TRBJ1-2; D is unresolved. Germline V CDR1 and CDR2: SQVTM, ANQGSEA. The V end was cut by 7 bases, the J end by 0 bases, with 6 bases between. The CDR3 covers 11 residues.

The chain recombines TRBV20-1 with TRBJ2-1; D unclear. Germline CDR1 and CDR2: DFQATT and SNEGSKA (reference sequence). The ends were cut back, 1 base at V and 8 bases at J, with 3 bases in the middle. This CDR3 region has 10 residues. CDR3 DNA: TGCAGTGCTAGAGCGTATGAGCAGTTCTTC. Its translation is CSARAYEQFF.

Concerning this clonotype itself: A junction end diverges from the germline sequence, so it may reflect a read error. The J gene is TRBJ2-3, the V gene TRBV5-6; D not certain. The CDR3 totals 15 residues. Germline values: CDR1 SGHDT, CDR2 YYEEEE. The CDR3 here is CASSWGGRRPDTQYF. The CDR3 region has the DNA TGTGCTAGCAGCTGGGGTGGGCGCCGTCCCGATACGCAGTATTTT.

CDR3 coding DNA: TGTGCCAGCAGCGCGGGACTCGGGACTAGCGACCTTAGCGAGCAGTACTTC. Encoded protein: CASSAGLGTSDLSEQYF. This chain links TRBV9 with TRBJ2-7, with TRBD2 matching over 10 bases. V dropped 3 bases and J dropped 6; count of bases not matched to a gene: 15. Germline loops: CDR1 SGDLS, CDR2 YYNGEE. The CDR3 loop spans 17 amino acids.

This clonotype was seen only once. V gene TRBV20-1 combines with J gene TRBJ2-3; 12 nucleotides align to TRBD2. Germline CDR1 is DFQATT and CDR2 is SNEGSKA (reference sequence). The CDR3 has 18 residues. V shed 2 bases, J shed 5 bases, and the junction held 14 bases outside the gene matches. Written as DNA, the CDR3 is TGCAGTGCTAGACCGGTCCCGGGACTAGCGGGCGAGCGAGATACGCAGTATTTT. It encodes CSARPVPGLAGERDTQYF.

This clonotype was counted only a few times. The chain combines TRBV3-1 with TRBJ2-7, with D unclear. Germline CDR1 and CDR2: LGHDT and YNNKEL (reference sequence). The CDR3 runs to 13 residues. Deletions cut 1 base from V and 4 bases from J, with 8 bases between. CDR3 coding DNA: TGTGCCAGCAGCCAAGTTGATGGATACGAGCAGTACTTC. Protein sequence: CASSQVDGYEQYF.